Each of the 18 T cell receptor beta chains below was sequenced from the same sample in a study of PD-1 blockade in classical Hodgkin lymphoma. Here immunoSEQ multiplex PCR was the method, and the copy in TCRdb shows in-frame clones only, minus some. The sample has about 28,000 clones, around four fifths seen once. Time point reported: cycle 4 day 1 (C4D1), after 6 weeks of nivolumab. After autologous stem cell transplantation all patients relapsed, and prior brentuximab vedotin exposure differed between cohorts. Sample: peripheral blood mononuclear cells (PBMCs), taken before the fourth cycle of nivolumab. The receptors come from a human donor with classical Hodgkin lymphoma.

CDR3 coding DNA: TGTGCCAGCAGTGACGGACAGGGCCCTGGAAACACCATATATTTT. Amino acids: CASSDGQGPGNTIYF. The V gene is TRBV6-1, the J gene TRBJ1-3; 8 bases fit TRBD1. The V gene end was trimmed by 3 bases and the J gene end by 2 bases; junction bases not matched to a gene: 3. The CDR3 extends over 15 amino acids. Germline CDR1 and CDR2: MNHNS and SASEGT.

The CDR3 sequence: CATTGPNREQYF. In DNA, the CDR3 is TGTGCCACTACCGGCCCCAATCGGGAGCAGTACTTC. The rearrangement links TRBV27 to TRBJ2-5; possibly TRBD2 for D (6 bases). Trimming removed 10 bases at V and 11 bases at J, with 20 bases between. CDR3 length: 12 residues. The V gene's germline CDR1 is MNHEY and CDR2 SMNVEV (reference sequence).

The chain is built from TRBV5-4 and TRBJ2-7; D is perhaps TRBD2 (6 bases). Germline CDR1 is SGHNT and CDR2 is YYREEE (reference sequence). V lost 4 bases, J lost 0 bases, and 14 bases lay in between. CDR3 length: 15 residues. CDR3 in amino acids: CASSNPGLSSYEQYF. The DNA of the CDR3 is TGTGCCAGCAGCAACCCGGGACTGAGCTCCTACGAGCAGTACTTC. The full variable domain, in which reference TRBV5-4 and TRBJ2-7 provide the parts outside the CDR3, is ETGVTQSPTHLIKTRGQQVTLRCSSQSGHNTVSWYQQALGQGPQFIFQYYREEENGRGNFPPRFSGLQFPNYSSELNVNALELDDSALYLCASSNPGLSSYEQYFGPGTRLTVT.

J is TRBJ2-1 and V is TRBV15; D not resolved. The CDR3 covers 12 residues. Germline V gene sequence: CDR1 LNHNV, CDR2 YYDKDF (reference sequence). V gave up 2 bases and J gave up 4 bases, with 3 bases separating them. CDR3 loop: CATSRNYNEQFF. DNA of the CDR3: TGTGCCACCAGCAGAAATTACAATGAGCAGTTCTTC.

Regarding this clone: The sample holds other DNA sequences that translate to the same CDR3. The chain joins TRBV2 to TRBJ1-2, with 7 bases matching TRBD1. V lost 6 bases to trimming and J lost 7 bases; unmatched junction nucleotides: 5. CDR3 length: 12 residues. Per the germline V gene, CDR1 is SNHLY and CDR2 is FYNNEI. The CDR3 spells CASSRQGSGYTF. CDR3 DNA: TGTGCCAGCAGCCGACAGGGAAGTGGCTACACCTTC. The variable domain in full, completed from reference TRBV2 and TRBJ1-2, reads EPEVTQTPSHQVTQMGQEVILRCVPISNHLYFYWYRQILGQKVEFLVSFYNNEISEKSEIFDDQFSVERPDGSNFTLKIRSTKLEDSAMYFCASSRQGSGYTFGSGTRLTVV.

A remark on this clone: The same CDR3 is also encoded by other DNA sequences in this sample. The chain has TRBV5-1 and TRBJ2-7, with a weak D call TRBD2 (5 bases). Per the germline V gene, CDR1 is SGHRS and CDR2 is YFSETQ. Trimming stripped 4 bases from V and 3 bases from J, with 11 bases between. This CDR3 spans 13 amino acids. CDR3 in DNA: TGCGCCAGCAGCAGCGGAGGAGACTACGAGCAGTACTTC. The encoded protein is CASSSGGDYEQYF.

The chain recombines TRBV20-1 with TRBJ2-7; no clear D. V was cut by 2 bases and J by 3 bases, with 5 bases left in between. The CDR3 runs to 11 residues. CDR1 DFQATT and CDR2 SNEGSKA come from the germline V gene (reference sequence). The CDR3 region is CSARFYYEQYF. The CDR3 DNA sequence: TGCAGTGCTAGATTTTACTACGAGCAGTACTTC.

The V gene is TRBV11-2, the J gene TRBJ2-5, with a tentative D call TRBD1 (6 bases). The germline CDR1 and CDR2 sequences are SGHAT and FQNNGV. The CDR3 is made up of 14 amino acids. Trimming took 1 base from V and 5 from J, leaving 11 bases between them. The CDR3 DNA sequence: TGTGCCAGCAGCTTAGGCAGGGGCTCGGAGACCCAGTACTTC. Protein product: CASSLGRGSETQYF.

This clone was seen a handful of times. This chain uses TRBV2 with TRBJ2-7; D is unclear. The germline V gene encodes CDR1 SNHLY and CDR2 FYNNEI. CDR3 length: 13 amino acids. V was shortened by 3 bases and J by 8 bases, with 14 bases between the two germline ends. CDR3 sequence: CASSDLRPWQQYF. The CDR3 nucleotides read TGTGCCAGCAGTGACCTTAGGCCCTGGCAGCAGTACTTC.

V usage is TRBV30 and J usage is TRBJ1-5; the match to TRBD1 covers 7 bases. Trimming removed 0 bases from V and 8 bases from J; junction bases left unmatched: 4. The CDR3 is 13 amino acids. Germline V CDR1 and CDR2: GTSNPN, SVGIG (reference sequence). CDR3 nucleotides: TGTGCCTGGAGTGTAGGGGGCCAAGAGCCCCAGCATTTT. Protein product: CAWSVGGQEPQHF.

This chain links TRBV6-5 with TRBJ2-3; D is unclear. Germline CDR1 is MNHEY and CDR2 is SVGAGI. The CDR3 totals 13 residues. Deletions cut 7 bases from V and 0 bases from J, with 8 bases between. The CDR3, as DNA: TGTGCCAGCAAAGACCAAAGCACAGATACGCAGTATTTT. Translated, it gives CASKDQSTDTQYF.

The CDR3 nucleotides read TGCGCCAGCAGTAAGGGGAGGGCAACTAATGAAAAACTGTTTTTT. It is translated as CASSKGRATNEKLFF. The chain couples TRBV5-1 to TRBJ1-4; D possibly corresponds to TRBD1 (5 bases). CDR3 length: 15 residues. With 5 bases removed from V and 0 bases from J, the gap between germline ends came to 11 bases. Germline lookup yields CDR1 SGHRS and CDR2 YFSETQ.

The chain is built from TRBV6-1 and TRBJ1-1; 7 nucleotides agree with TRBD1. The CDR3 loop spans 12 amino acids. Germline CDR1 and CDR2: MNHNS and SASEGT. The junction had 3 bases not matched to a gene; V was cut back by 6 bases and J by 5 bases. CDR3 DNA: TGTGCCAGCAGACCGGGACAGACTGAAGCTTTCTTT. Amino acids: CASRPGQTEAFF.

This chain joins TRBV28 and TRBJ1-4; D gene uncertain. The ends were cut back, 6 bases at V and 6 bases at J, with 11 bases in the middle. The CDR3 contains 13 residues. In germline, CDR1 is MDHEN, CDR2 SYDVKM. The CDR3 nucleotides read TGTGCCAGCAGGCGGGGTCTGGATGAAAAACTGTTTTTT. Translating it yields CASRRGLDEKLFF.

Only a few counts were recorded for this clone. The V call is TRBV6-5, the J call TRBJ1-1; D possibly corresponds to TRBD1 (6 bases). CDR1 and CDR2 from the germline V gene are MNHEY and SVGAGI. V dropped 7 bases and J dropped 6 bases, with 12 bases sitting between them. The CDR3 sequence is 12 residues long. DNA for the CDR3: TGTGCCAGCAAACAGGGAGAGTCTGAAGCTTTCTTT. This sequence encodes CASKQGESEAFF.

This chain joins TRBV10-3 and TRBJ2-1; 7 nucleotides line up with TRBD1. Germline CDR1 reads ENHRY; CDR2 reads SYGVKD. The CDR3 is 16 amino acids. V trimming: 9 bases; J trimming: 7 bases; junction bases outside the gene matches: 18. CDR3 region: CAISPFPTGSTNEQFF. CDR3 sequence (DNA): TGTGCCATTTCCCCGTTTCCGACAGGGTCTACGAATGAGCAGTTCTTC.

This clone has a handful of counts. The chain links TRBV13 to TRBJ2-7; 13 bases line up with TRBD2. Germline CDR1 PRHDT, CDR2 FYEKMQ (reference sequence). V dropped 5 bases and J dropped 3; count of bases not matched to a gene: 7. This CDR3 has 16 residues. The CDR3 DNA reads TGTGCCAGCAGCCCTCCCCGGACTAGCGGGAGCTACGAGCAGTACTTC. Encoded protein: CASSPPRTSGSYEQYF.

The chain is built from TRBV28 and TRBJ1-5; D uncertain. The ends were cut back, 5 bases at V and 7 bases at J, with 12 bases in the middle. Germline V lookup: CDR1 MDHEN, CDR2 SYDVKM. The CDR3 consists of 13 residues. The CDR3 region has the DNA TGTGCCAGCAGTCGAACCCCAGGCCAGCCCCAGCATTTT. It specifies CASSRTPGQPQHF.